These T cell receptor beta chains were read from a single sample in a study of blood T cell repertoires in COVID-19. Measured with immunoSEQ multiplex PCR; TCRdb has only the in-frame clones, and not every one. Altogether about 64,000 clones are present, just over 85% being singletons, with the ten largest covering 3% to 3.5%. What was sequenced was peripheral blood. The receptors stem from a middle-aged man with active COVID-19. Both conserved end residues are part of each CDR3. D genes are given only for firm matches. Size is omitted from some rows. Given values are once, few, many or a class for expanded clones.

clone size	V gene	J gene	D gene	CDR3 protein	CDR3 DNA
-	TRBV28	TRBJ1-3	TRBD1	CASSSGGSSGNTIYF	TGTGCCAGCAGCTCAGGGGGCAGCTCTGGAAACACCATATATTTT
-	TRBV19	TRBJ2-7	-	CASSMSSIHEQYF	TGTGCCAGTAGTATGAGTAGTATCCACGAGCAGTACTTC
-	TRBV18	TRBJ1-1	TRBD1	CASSLRPGTGLNTEAFF	TGTGCCAGCTCACTACGCCCCGGGACAGGGCTGAACACTGAAGCTTTCTTT
-	TRBV18	TRBJ1-1	-	CASSPMRQANTEAFF	TGTGCCAGCTCACCTATGAGACAGGCAAACACTGAAGCTTTCTTT
-	TRBV19	TRBJ1-1	-	CASSIGSHMNTEAFF	TGTGCCAGTAGTATAGGAAGCCATATGAACACTGAAGCTTTCTTT
-	TRBV7-2	TRBJ2-5	TRBD1	CASSLTGARETQYF	TGTGCCAGCAGCTTAACAGGGGCGAGGGAGACCCAGTACTTC
-	TRBV5-1	TRBJ2-5	TRBD1	CASGASGTGGETQYF	TGCGCCAGCGGAGCCTCCGGGACAGGAGGAGAGACCCAGTACTTC
-	TRBV19	TRBJ2-7	TRBD1	CASTAGTGGYEQYF	TGTGCCAGTACCGCGGGGACAGGGGGCTACGAGCAGTACTTC
-	TRBV15	TRBJ1-1	TRBD1	CATSTRTGRDDEAFF	TGTGCCACCAGCACTAGGACAGGGAGGGATGATGAAGCTTTCTTT
-	TRBV28	TRBJ2-3	TRBD2	CASSLGLEGAGGPNTQYF	TGTGCCAGCAGTTTAGGACTTGAGGGAGCGGGGGGGCCGAATACGCAGTATTTT
-	TRBV3-1/TRBV3-2	TRBJ2-7	TRBD1	CASSHRKQGGLGYEQYF	TGTGCCAGCAGCCACCGCAAACAGGGGGGACTGGGCTACGAGCAGTACTTC
few	TRBV7-9	TRBJ1-1	-	CASSLAEATAFF	TGTGCCAGCAGCTTAGCGGAGGCCACAGCTTTCTTT
-	TRBV11-2	TRBJ2-1	TRBD2	CASSFEAGGHNEQFF	TGTGCCAGCAGCTTCGAAGCGGGAGGTCACAATGAGCAGTTCTTC
few	TRBV6-6	TRBJ1-2	-	CASSYRGTLNYGYTF	TGTGCCAGCAGTTACCGCGGGACGCTTAACTATGGCTACACCTTC
-	TRBV2	TRBJ2-1	TRBD2	CASSEALGGTEQFF	TGTGCCAGCAGTGAAGCGCTCGGGGGGACCGAGCAGTTCTTC
-	TRBV19	TRBJ2-2	TRBD2	CASSIQGGRNTGELFF	TGTGCCAGTAGTATACAGGGCGGGAGAAACACCGGGGAGCTGTTTTTT
once	TRBV19	TRBJ2-4	-	CASSITGIAKNIQYF	TGTGCCAGTAGTATAACAGGGATAGCCAAAAACATTCAGTACTTC
-	TRBV18	TRBJ2-2	-	CASSPRSVLANTGELFF	TGTGCCAGCTCACCAAGGAGTGTTCTTGCGAACACCGGGGAGCTGTTTTTT
-	TRBV5-1	TRBJ1-1	-	CASSRQGNTEAFF	TGCGCCAGCAGCCGGCAGGGGAACACTGAAGCTTTCTTT
-	TRBV27	TRBJ1-5	-	CASRRQAASNQPQHF	TGTGCCAGCAGAAGACAGGCCGCTAGCAATCAGCCCCAGCATTTT
-	TRBV27	TRBJ1-6	-	CASSGHWYNSPLHF	TGTGCCAGCAGCGGACATTGGTATAATTCACCCCTCCACTTT
-	TRBV7-8	TRBJ2-3	TRBD2	CASTNPGGRNPTQYF	TGTGCCAGCACCAACCCGGGGGGGCGTAACCCTACGCAGTATTTT
-	TRBV7-9	TRBJ2-7	TRBD1	CASSPDRGEQYF	TGTGCCAGCAGCCCCGACAGGGGCGAGCAGTACTTC
-	TRBV5-1	TRBJ2-2	TRBD2	CASSLTTSGNTGELFF	TGCGCCAGCAGCTTGACTACTAGCGGAAACACCGGGGAGCTGTTTTTT
-	TRBV6-5	TRBJ2-5	TRBD2	CASSLEREQETQYF	TGTGCCAGCAGTCTAGAGCGGGAGCAAGAGACCCAGTACTTC
-	TRBV5-6	TRBJ1-2	TRBD1	CASSLRDRGHAGGYTF	TGTGCCAGCAGCTTGCGGGACAGGGGACATGCGGGTGGCTACACCTTC
-	TRBV11-1	TRBJ1-1	-	CASSLGRSTEAFF	TGTGCCAGCAGCCTAGGGAGGTCCACTGAAGCTTTCTTT
-	TRBV7-3	TRBJ2-3	TRBD2	CASSRRERATDTQYF	TGTGCCAGCAGCAGGCGGGAGAGGGCGACAGATACGCAGTATTTT
-	TRBV27	TRBJ1-3	-	CASSLAGNSGNTIYF	TGTGCCAGCAGTTTGGCAGGAAACTCTGGAAACACCATATATTTT
-	TRBV2	TRBJ1-2	-	CASSRQKSDYGYTF	TGTGCCAGCAGTAGACAGAAAAGCGACTATGGCTACACCTTC
-	TRBV29-1	TRBJ2-7	TRBD2	CSVDLAGEEQYF	TGCAGCGTCGATCTAGCGGGAGAAGAACAGTACTTC
once	TRBV5-1	TRBJ2-5	TRBD1	CASSSGDRGETQYF	TGCGCCAGCAGCTCGGGGGACAGGGGAGAGACCCAGTACTTC
-	TRBV5-1	TRBJ2-2	TRBD1	CASSQDRVRSGELFF	TGCGCCAGCAGCCAGGACAGGGTGCGCAGCGGGGAGCTGTTTTTT